This TCR beta chain emerged from a study of blood T cell repertoires in COVID-19. Study background: Some COVID-19 samples were acute and others convalescent; all came from the United States, Italy and Spain.

Original methodology: Reference gene primers were amplified, and this amplification served to estimate nucleated cell counts. Sequencing used immunoSEQ multiplex PCR; TCRdb keeps in-frame clones, though not all of them. The V and J calls and clone size were taken over from that table, and D and trimming were inferred from the DNA. The sample holds over 95,000 clones, roughly 80% seen once. This receptor was obtained from a man aged 45-65 years with acute or convalescent COVID-19. Specimen: peripheral blood.

The CDR3 bases are TGTGCCAGCAGTCTACCCAATAAAAACGAGCAGTACTTC. It yields the protein CASSLPNKNEQYF. The chain employs TRBV2 and TRBJ2-7; D is ambiguous. This CDR3 has 13 residues. Germline CDR1 and CDR2: SNHLY and FYNNEI. The V end lost 5 bases, the J end lost 5 bases, and 13 bases lay between the germline ends.